This TCR beta chain was captured by sequencing in a study of beta chain features in type 1 diabetes. Overall study: Comparable age, gender and cell yields were observed in patients relative to healthy donors.

Naive, central memory, regulatory and stem cell-like memory cells within the CD4+ compartment were sorted using CD45RO/CCR7/CD25/CD127/CD95/CD27. Sorted populations all exceeded 98% purity. Expressed TCRB transcripts got sequenced, as all isolated RNA was reverse transcribed. Repertoires were generated with immunoSEQ multiplex PCR, while TCRdb's copy carries only in-frame clones and drops some. The sample consists of some 150,000 clones, 9.2% of them appearing once. The CDR3 contains 14 residues. Trimming left V 1 base short and J 8 bases short, with 15 bases between. The germline gives CDR1 SGHRS, CDR2 YFSETQ. Study-wide results and limits: Patients' naive, central memory and Treg TCRB repertoires seemed closer to one another than those of healthy donors.

With respect to this clone: What it binds is unknown.

The source is a man younger than 30 in good health. J is TRBJ1-2 and V is TRBV5-1; D gene ambiguous. Sequencing was performed on central memory CD4+ T cells from blood. In DNA form, the CDR3 reads TGCGCCAGCAGCTTGCTGCCCTCCAACTCAGGCTACACCTTC. Amino acid sequence: CASSLLPSNSGYTF.